The source of this T cell receptor (beta chain) is a study of early T cells in non-severe SARS-CoV-2 infection. Unique molecular identifiers were affixed to single, distinct cDNA molecules. One entry per CDR3 protein, called by TCRdb with MiXCR from the 5' RACE reads. The table lists tens of thousands of distinct CDR3 sequences, more than 7% of them singletons. This clonotype has at least ten counts. Because the CDR3's place on the DNA is in doubt, the DNA is left out and the CDR3 is given as listed by TCRdb. The CDR3 spans 16 amino acids, including both terminal residues. What was sequenced was whole blood. J is TRBJ2-7 and V is TRBV21-1; no DNA check was done on the table's D call, TRBD2. TRBV21-1 is assigned pseudogene status. This TCR was sampled from an adult who was a healthcare worker with PCR-confirmed SARS-CoV-2 infection or an uninfected control (not recorded which). The CDR3 loop is CASSKVASGISYEQYF.